The sequence of this TCR beta chain was determined in a study of cytomegalovirus exposure and HLA in healthy donors (dated by TCRdb to between 2016 and 2019). Background for the entire study: An earlier analysis of approximately 640 of the donors reported 276 Gb of sequence data and some 100 million unique TCR beta sequences from roughly 200 million T cells. About 300 gigabases of sequencing data and some 85 million unique TCR sequences were included in an early release covering roughly 600 HLA-typed donors. Of the 300 to 450 genotyped donors, approximately 81% were placed in the genetic ancestry cluster associated with self-reported Caucasian donors. The study aimed to test whether cataloging public T cell receptors could reveal signatures of past pathogen exposure. The study used immunosequencing to profile the T cell repertoires of around 600 subjects and linked those repertoires to cytomegalovirus serostatus. In addition to the first cohort of roughly 670 subjects, a separate validation cohort of 120 different subjects was used. To predict cytomegalovirus infection status, the study brought together high-throughput TCR immunosequencing, statistical association of individual TCRs with disease status, and machine learning. A later analysis re-analyzed previously published TCR beta repertoires from hundreds of donors and added high-resolution HLA genotyping to study TCR occurrence patterns. Rather than using new phenotypic data, the later analysis identified candidate immune exposures from TCR beta sequences and from how often those sequences occurred across donors. An earlier analysis of several hundred of the donors used high-throughput TCR beta sequencing to judge whether each TCR beta V gene segment behaved as functional or pseudogenic. Alongside the repertoire data, information on donor age, sex, ethnicity and CMV serostatus was compiled. A later genetic analysis used genome-wide SNP genotypes for about 60% of the 666 donors, treating that subset as a discovery cohort. All discovery cohort repertoires had been generated on a single sequencing platform. Both class I and class II loci were covered by HLA typing, at four-digit resolution. Typing coverage differed by locus: A, B, C, DRB1 and DQB1 were typed in roughly 620-630 donors, DQA1 in around 500, DPA1 in roughly 590, and DPB1 in 400 to 490. Four or five DR-DQ haplotypes were treated as single units for association and clustering because of strong linkage in the cohort. Across 398 genotyped donors of the cohort, an average of about 200,000 unique TCR beta nucleotide sequences per donor were sequenced, and 15% to 20% of those sequences were non-productive. Broader findings and caveats from the paper: HLA typing was unavailable for some donors at each locus, so association tests used only the typed subset. CMV serostatus was the only immune exposure information available for the cohort. The presence/absence analyses assumed that sequencing depth was roughly uniform across donors, and that assumption may not be true. A further reported finding was that TCR beta sequences accurately predicted the HLA-A and HLA-B alleles for most subjects in the first cohort. Broadly in line with IMGT annotations, most TCR beta V segments showed up in productive rearrangements about 87% or about 30% of the time in an earlier analysis of several hundred of the donors. In vitro tests confirmed that a few of the cytomegalovirus-associated TCR beta chains recognize cytomegalovirus antigens. Several of the top co-occurrence clusters appeared to be linked to parvovirus B19, influenza, CMV and Epstein-Barr virus, according to a later analysis. Compared with the roughly 700-donor mean, donors in an Asian-associated ancestry cluster had fewer N-insertions in productive TCRs, according to a later genetic analysis. The study gave a list of 150 to 200 TCR beta chains associated with cytomegalovirus. Compared with equally common non-associated chains, HLA-associated TCR beta chains in a later analysis were more clonally expanded and had lower generation probabilities. V-gene and J-gene trimming of TCR beta chains was associated with a missense DCLRE1C variant in a later genetic analysis, and the association was replicated in an independent cohort. The authors suggested that the approach could potentially be extended to other disease states and immunological phenotypes. A later analysis found that TCR association rates varied across HLA loci, with DRB1 alleles showing the most associated TCRs and HLA-C alleles the fewest. The classifier was reported to diagnose cytomegalovirus status with high specificity and sensitivity in both the original and validation cohorts. In this cohort, only TCR beta chains were sequenced, and detectable features were limited by the absence of alpha or paired-chain data. Linkage disequilibrium might explain the correlated functional status among segregating V segments, but an unknown experimental factor could not be ruled out. Some IMGT-functional V segments, including TRBV6-2 and TRBV6-3, could not be distinguished by the 87-base-pair reads and were therefore excluded. When HLA alleles, especially DR and DQ, strongly co-occurred, TCR associations were difficult to assign to individual alleles. At a false discovery rate of 0.05, a later analysis linked some 17,000 TCR beta sequences to specific HLA alleles. Because counts were too low, seventeen rarely observed V segments, including chromosome 9 orphons, were excluded from the earlier analysis of some 590 of the donors. Most TCR sequences were observed very rarely across donors, whereas some public TCRs were present in many individuals. A cluster of highly shared sequence variants was judged likely to represent a technical artifact of the sequencing pipeline. Most CMV-associated TCR beta chains appeared to be HLA-restricted in a later analysis, and the HLA associations seemed to be driven largely by CMV exposure.

The CDR3 numbers 17 residues from cysteine through phenylalanine. Here the CDR3 DNA is all that survives: 51 bases in frame from base 1. CDR1 SGHAT and CDR2 FQDESV were looked up in the germline V gene (reference sequence). Between the V and J ends, shortened by 3 bases and 2 bases respectively, the junction contains 16 bases. As regards this clone: The antigen this receptor binds is unknown. No much larger clone exists at a distance of one base, and base qualities are not known.

The library was built by means of the immunoSEQ multiplex PCR assay. For the multiplex PCR, a mixture combining 60 forward primers for TCR Vbeta segments and 13 reverse primers for TCR Jbeta segments was used. Amplification of the CDR3 region of rearranged TCR beta genes was performed with a multiplex PCR assay on genomic DNA. The Illumina HiSeq System was used to sequence the amplified TCR beta libraries as 87-base-pair reads. The study's processing was this. In a later analysis, tens of millions of unique TCR beta chains were counted across the 650 to 750 repertoires, and roughly 11 million of these chains were shared by at least two donors. A nearest-neighbor algorithm error-corrected the raw reads and collapsed the reads into unique sequences, merging closely related sequences to remove PCR and sequencing errors. Alignment of CDR3 sequences to IMGT reference sequences was used to assign V, D and J gene segments. For a sequence to be retained, a match of at least six nucleotides to both a V gene segment and a J gene segment was required. A rearrangement counted as productive if the CDR3 had no stop codons and remained in frame with V and J, and every other rearrangement counted as non-productive. Following IMGT convention, CDR3 was defined as the stretch from the second conserved V-encoded cysteine to the conserved J-encoded phenylalanine. The earlier analysis of more than 450 of the donors excluded sequences that lacked an unambiguous match to a single V gene segment. In an earlier analysis of several hundred of the donors, V segments were called functional above 56.7% productive rearrangements and were called segregating when the between-donor standard deviation exceeded 5%. To diagnose cytomegalovirus status from the catalog of TCR beta chain sequences, a statistical classification framework was built. In a later analysis, V and J genes were assigned by comparing TCR nucleotide sequences against IMGT/GENE-DB human TR gene sequences. In a later analysis, CDR3 sequences and most-parsimonious VDJ recombination scenarios were assigned using the TCRdist pipeline. In a later analysis, every TCR beta chain was defined by the combination of its CDR3 amino acid sequence and its V-gene family, and reads without a unique V-gene family were dropped. In a later analysis, around 650 highly shared, low-generation-probability nucleotide sequences were removed to address suspected cross-contamination and a sequencing artifact. In a later analysis, a clonal expansion index was calculated for each public chain from normalized within-repertoire ranks of inferred template counts. In a later analysis, generation probabilities were computed with a VDJ recombination model fitted to out-of-frame rearrangements, and the resulting probabilities were checked against IGoR. In a later analysis, TCR-TCR, TCR-HLA and TCR-CMV co-occurrence was scored with hypergeometric tests, and a repertoire-size bias correction was applied to TCR pairs. False discovery rates were estimated in a later analysis by permuting HLA or CMV assignments 20 times. A later analysis grouped co-occurring TCRs with DBSCAN, adding TCRdist sequence similarity when clustering within HLA-allele-positive subsets. Repertoires with fewer than 30,000 or more than 120,000 public chains, plus five repertoires with anomalous nucleotide sharing, were excluded from co-occurrence clustering. Held by TCRdb, this immuneACCESS table contains in-frame sequences only and omits some clones. Under half of the omission traces to an unresolved V gene where checked; the cause of the rest is unknown. The DNA was the basis for D and trimming; V, J and clone size are from that table. The sample profile shows roughly 100,000 clones; 60% to 85% of them were found once. The ten biggest clones cover 5.6% of the sample.

The cohort was made up of roughly 670 healthy bone marrow donors. Cohort members were all nominally healthy when sampled, although unrecorded immune exposures were likely present. The donor tested CMV seronegative, placing the donor among the approximately 400 seronegative members of the cohort. A peripheral blood sample was collected from each donor, and TCR beta sequencing was performed on peripheral blood mononuclear cells. Genomic DNA extraction from the blood cell samples was performed with the Qiagen DNeasy Blood Extraction Kit. The V and J segments used are TRBV11-1 and TRBJ2-2; the D segment could be TRBD1, given 6 matching bases. Sequencing used PBMCs. The clonotype was recovered from a male donor in good health and CMV-seronegative. The nucleotide sequence is TGTGCCAGCAGCTTCGGGGCCACAGGGCCCAACACCGGGGAGCTGTTTTTT. It translates to CASSFGATGPNTGELFF.